This is a list of T cell receptor beta chains from one sample in a study of response to subunit inactivated influenza vaccine. Via MiXCR, TCRdb re-called the RT-PCR reads, giving one row per CDR3 protein. The sample has 500,000 to 550,000 distinct CDR3 sequences; 7.6% are singletons. This specimen consisted of PBMCs from blood, obtained about 23 months after vaccination. These receptors were obtained from a man aged 50-75 years who received an inactivated influenza vaccine. The CDR3 runs from the conserved cysteine through the conserved F or W. A D gene is named only where the DNA matches it firmly. Some rows mark clone size as missing; the rest say once, few, many or name a class of expanded clone.

d_call: .; clone_size: many; j_call: TRBJ2-7; v_call: TRBV12-3/TRBV12-4; cdr3_aa: CASSRTGGPYEQYF; cdr3_nt: TGTGCCAGCAGCCGGACCGGCGGGCCCTACGAGCAGTACTTC
d_call: .; clone_size: many; j_call: TRBJ2-7; v_call: TRBV18; cdr3_aa: CASSPMAIDYEQYF; cdr3_nt: TGTGCCAGCTCACCAATGGCTATCGACTACGAGCAGTACTTC
d_call: .; clone_size: few; j_call: TRBJ2-3; v_call: TRBV29-1; cdr3_aa: CSLRGGITDTQYF; cdr3_nt: TGCAGCCTCAGGGGGGGAATCACAGATACGCAGTATTTT
d_call: .; clone_size: many; j_call: TRBJ2-5; v_call: TRBV29-1; cdr3_aa: CSVEKGETQYF; cdr3_nt: TGCAGCGTTGAAAAAGGAGAGACCCAGTACTTC
d_call: TRBD1; clone_size: .; j_call: TRBJ1-1; v_call: TRBV18; cdr3_aa: CASSPRQGAWTEAFF; cdr3_nt: TGTGCCAGCTCACCACGACAGGGGGCATGGACTGAAGCTTTCTTT
d_call: TRBD2; clone_size: few; j_call: TRBJ2-3; v_call: TRBV20-1; cdr3_aa: CSAYLSGGAGDTQYF; cdr3_nt: TGCAGTGCCTACCTTAGCGGGGGGGCCGGTGATACGCAGTATTTT
d_call: TRBD2; clone_size: .; j_call: TRBJ2-3; v_call: TRBV14; cdr3_aa: CASSQDAGLKSDTQYF; cdr3_nt: TGTGCCAGCAGCCAAGATGCGGGACTAAAGTCGGATACGCAGTATTTT
d_call: TRBD2; clone_size: few; j_call: TRBJ2-3; v_call: TRBV5-1; cdr3_aa: CASSWTTSGRSTDTQYF; cdr3_nt: TGCGCCAGCAGCTGGACGACTAGCGGGAGATCAACAGATACGCAGTATTTT
d_call: TRBD2; clone_size: .; j_call: TRBJ2-6; v_call: TRBV6-2/TRBV6-3; cdr3_aa: CASSYGGGPPSGANVLTF; cdr3_nt: TGTGCCAGCAGTTACGGGGGGGGTCCCCCCTCTGGGGCCAACGTCCTGACTTTC
d_call: .; clone_size: few; j_call: TRBJ1-1; v_call: TRBV20-1; cdr3_aa: CSGGQGPGTEAFF; cdr3_nt: TGCAGTGGTGGCCAGGGCCCGGGCACTGAAGCTTTCTTT
d_call: .; clone_size: few; j_call: TRBJ2-6; v_call: TRBV10-2; cdr3_aa: CASSEGRGRPGANVLTF; cdr3_nt: TGCGCCAGCAGTGAGGGGAGGGGGCGTCCCGGGGCCAACGTCCTGACTTTC
d_call: .; clone_size: .; j_call: TRBJ1-5; v_call: TRBV4-2; cdr3_aa: CASSKTGSGNQPQHF; cdr3_nt: TGTGCCAGCAGCAAAACAGGGTCCGGCAATCAGCCCCAGCATTTT
d_call: .; clone_size: .; j_call: TRBJ2-1; v_call: TRBV6-5; cdr3_aa: CASSYLKGQPDSYNEQFF; cdr3_nt: TGTGCCAGCAGTTATCTAAAGGGGCAGCCGGACTCCTACAATGAGCAGTTCTTC
d_call: .; clone_size: many; j_call: TRBJ2-1; v_call: TRBV12-3/TRBV12-4; cdr3_aa: CASSFLGSSYNEQFF; cdr3_nt: TGTGCCAGCAGTTTTTTGGGGAGCTCCTACAATGAGCAGTTCTTC
d_call: .; clone_size: few; j_call: TRBJ2-1; v_call: TRBV5-6; cdr3_aa: CASSLYGVGEQFF; cdr3_nt: TGTGCCAGCAGCTTGTACGGGGTCGGTGAGCAGTTCTTC
d_call: TRBD2; clone_size: .; j_call: TRBJ2-2; v_call: TRBV18; cdr3_aa: CASSPPLAGNTGELFF; cdr3_nt: TGTGCCAGCTCACCACCTCTAGCGGGAAACACCGGGGAGCTGTTTTTT
d_call: TRBD1; clone_size: .; j_call: TRBJ1-4; v_call: TRBV7-6; cdr3_aa: CASSPWTGPSRGEKLFF; cdr3_nt: TGTGCCAGCAGCCCCTGGACAGGGCCGTCGAGGGGTGAAAAACTGTTTTTT
d_call: .; clone_size: many; j_call: TRBJ1-6; v_call: TRBV5-1; cdr3_aa: CASSSETGGNSPLHF; cdr3_nt: TGCGCCAGCAGCTCCGAGACAGGTGGAAATTCACCCCTCCACTTT
d_call: TRBD1; clone_size: few; j_call: TRBJ1-1; v_call: TRBV5-1; cdr3_aa: CASGEGAGKYTEAFF; cdr3_nt: TGCGCCAGTGGAGAGGGGGCTGGGAAATACACTGAAGCTTTCTTT
d_call: .; clone_size: .; j_call: TRBJ1-1; v_call: TRBV16; cdr3_aa: CASSQGGRRSTEAFF; cdr3_nt: TGTGCCAGCTCCCAAGGGGGTCGAAGGAGCACTGAAGCTTTCTTT
d_call: TRBD1; clone_size: few; j_call: TRBJ2-3; v_call: TRBV5-1; cdr3_aa: CASSTGTATSTDTQYF; cdr3_nt: TGCGCCAGCAGCACCGGGACAGCGACTAGCACAGATACGCAGTATTTT
d_call: .; clone_size: many; j_call: TRBJ1-5; v_call: TRBV4-1; cdr3_aa: CASRPTPDSLKTPQHF; cdr3_nt: TGCGCCAGCAGACCCACACCGGACAGCCTAAAGACGCCCCAGCATTTT
d_call: .; clone_size: many; j_call: TRBJ2-7; v_call: TRBV12-3/TRBV12-4; cdr3_aa: CASSLGGEQYF; cdr3_nt: TGTGCCAGCAGCTTAGGGGGCGAGCAGTACTTC
d_call: TRBD2; clone_size: few; j_call: TRBJ2-7; v_call: TRBV5-1; cdr3_aa: CASSRGAGGTYEQYF; cdr3_nt: TGCGCCAGCAGCCGGGGAGCGGGAGGTACCTACGAGCAGTACTTC
d_call: TRBD2; clone_size: .; j_call: TRBJ2-3; v_call: TRBV4-3; cdr3_aa: CASSHRLAGATDTQYF; cdr3_nt: TGCGCCAGCAGCCACAGACTAGCGGGAGCCACAGATACGCAGTATTTT
d_call: TRBD2; clone_size: few; j_call: TRBJ2-1; v_call: TRBV12-3/TRBV12-4; cdr3_aa: CASSLVAGLAAYNEQFF; cdr3_nt: TGTGCCAGCAGTTTAGTCGCCGGACTAGCAGCTTACAATGAGCAGTTCTTC
d_call: TRBD2; clone_size: .; j_call: TRBJ2-7; v_call: TRBV10-3; cdr3_aa: CAKTIPLLAGAFYEQYF; cdr3_nt: TGTGCCAAGACAATTCCCTTACTAGCGGGGGCATTCTACGAGCAGTACTTC